Listed here is a single T cell receptor beta chain. This sample was taken from a study of blood T cell repertoires in COVID-19. Overall study context: Some COVID-19 samples were acute and others convalescent; all came from the United States, Italy and Spain. Sources were T cells, B-cell-depleted T cells, or PBMCs; the material itself was cDNA or gDNA.

Methods used by the authors: Nucleated cell counts were estimated from reference gene primer amplification. Libraries were prepared by immunoSEQ multiplex PCR; TCRdb keeps only in-frame clonotypes and omits some of them. V, J and clone size derive from that table, while D and trimming were established from the DNA sequence. This sample carries about 300,000 clones, about 87% of them seen once, and the ten largest clones take over 1%. The CDR3 sequence is 14 residues long. Germline loops: CDR1 SNHLY, CDR2 FYNNEI. Deletions cut 5 bases from V and 2 bases from J, with 11 bases between. Sample: peripheral blood. This sequence originates from a man in his 70s with acute or convalescent COVID-19. The chain couples TRBV2 to TRBJ2-3, with D maybe TRBD1 (6 bases). The chain's CDR3 is CASSTQGYTDTQYF. As DNA, the CDR3 is TGTGCCAGCAGTACCCAGGGGTACACAGATACGCAGTATTTT.